The 18 T cell receptor beta chains listed next were all sequenced from one sample in a study of spatial heterogeneity in lung cancer. The time point was: blood at routine non-recurrence follow-up after resection. TCRdb redid the calling of the 5' RACE reads with MiXCR, one entry per CDR3 protein. The repertoire holds 30,000 to 40,000 distinct CDR3 sequences, roughly 7.8% seen once, with around 9.4% in the top ten. The sample in question was PBMCs, obtained at follow-up. The receptors were sampled from a male donor with early-stage non-small cell lung cancer.

Note on this clonotype: One base away lies a much larger clone, so this may be a sequencing read error. CDR3 loop: CASRGAGSHEQYF. CDR3 nucleotides: TGTGCCAGCAGAGGAGCAGGGTCCCACGAGCAGTACTTC. The gene calls are TRBV28 and TRBJ2-7; D possibly corresponds to TRBD1 (5 bases). V lost 6 bases and J 5 bases, leaving 14 bases between the germline ends. Germline V gene lookup returns CDR1 MDHEN and CDR2 SYDVKM. The CDR3 covers 13 residues.

This clonotype was detected ten times or more. V usage is TRBV3-1 and J usage is TRBJ1-1; D may be TRBD1 (5 bases). The CDR3 extends over 13 amino acids. Germline loops: CDR1 LGHDT, CDR2 YNNKEL (reference sequence). Trimming left V 5 bases short and J 1 base short, with 8 bases between. CDR3 DNA sequence: TGTGCCAGCAGCGAGGGACGGAACACTGAAGCTTTCTTT. Translating gives CASSEGRNTEAFF.

This clonotype appeared many times. The V call is TRBV29-1, the J call TRBJ2-5, with 8 bases that match TRBD2. V was pared by 5 bases and J by 0 bases, with 11 bases of the junction left unmatched. Per germline, CDR1 SQVTM and CDR2 ANQGSEA. This CDR3 has 16 amino acids. CDR3 nucleotides: TGCAGCGTTAATGGCATACTAGCGGTGTACCAAGAGACCCAGTACTTC. Amino acids: CSVNGILAVYQETQYF.

This clonotype came up many times. The genes are TRBV19 and TRBJ1-5; TRBD1 matches at 7 bases. Trimming at V came to 3 bases and at J to 3 bases, leaving 5 bases not matched to a gene. The CDR3 contains 15 residues. CDR1 and CDR2 (germline): LNHDA, SQIVND (reference sequence). Here the CDR3 reads CASSITGAPNQPQHF. Here the CDR3 DNA reads TGTGCCAGTAGTATTACAGGGGCGCCCAATCAGCCCCAGCATTTT.

This clonotype was seen once. A much larger clone differs from this one at a single base, so this may be a read error. The chain has TRBV13 and TRBJ2-7, with D possibly TRBD1 on 6 matching bases. Germline values: CDR1 PRHDT, CDR2 FYEKMQ (reference sequence). CDR3 length: 12 amino acids. CDR3 nucleotide sequence: TGTGCCAGCAGCTTACAGGGGTACGAGCAGCACTTC. Protein: CASSLQGYEQHF. Full variable domain (outside the CDR3, taken from reference TRBV13 and TRBJ2-7): AAGVIQSPRHLIKEKRETATLKCYPIPRHDTVYWYQQGPGQDPQFLISFYEKMQSDKGSIPDRFSAQQFSDYHSELNMSSLELGDSALYFCASSLQGYEQHFGPGTRLTVT.

Many counts were recorded for this clonotype. The genes are TRBV12-3 or TRBV12-4 and TRBJ2-1; perhaps TRBD1 as D (5 bases). V lost 2 bases, J lost 0 bases, and 8 bases lay in between. This CDR3 contains 15 residues. This chain's CDR3 is CASSLQGSSYNEQFF. The CDR3 nucleotides read TGTGCCAGCAGTTTACAGGGTAGCTCCTACAATGAGCAGTTCTTC.

The sample holds many counts of this clonotype. V is TRBV7-6 and J is TRBJ2-3, with a tentative D call TRBD2 (6 bases). CDR1 is SGHVS, CDR2 FNYEAQ, per germline. Trimming cost V 1 base and J 3 bases, with 14 bases left between them. This CDR3 region has 16 residues. The CDR3 loop is CASSLDPGTVTDTQYF. The CDR3 bases are TGTGCCAGCAGCTTAGACCCTGGGACTGTTACAGATACGCAGTATTTT.

There are many counts of this clonotype. The chain links TRBV5-1 to TRBJ2-6, with D unclear. Germline CDR1 and CDR2: SGHRS and YFSETQ. Trimming removed 1 base from V and 2 bases from J, with 7 bases in between. This CDR3 spans 15 amino acids. Here the CDR3 DNA reads TGCGCCAGCAGCTTGTCCGAAGCTGGGGCCAACGTCCTGACTTTC. Amino acids: CASSLSEAGANVLTF.

This clonotype came up many times. The chain employs TRBV7-6 and TRBJ1-2; no definite D call. Trimming pared 5 bases from V and 8 bases from J, leaving 15 bases between. Germline V lookup: CDR1 SGHVS, CDR2 FNYEAQ. The CDR3 totals 13 residues. CDR3 DNA sequence: TGTGCCAGCAGCCTACAGCAAAGTGGCGGCTACACCTTC. Its translation: CASSLQQSGGYTF.

Ten or more counts support this clonotype. This chain connects TRBV7-2 to TRBJ2-1; 8 positions agree with TRBD2. Germline-derived CDR1 and CDR2 are SGHTA and FQGNSA. Trimming removed 2 bases from V and 7 bases from J; junction bases left unmatched: 4. This CDR3 spans 14 amino acids. For the CDR3, the DNA is TGTGCCAGCAGCTTACGGGGGGGGCGGAATGAGCAGTTCTTC. Its protein is CASSLRGGRNEQFF.

This clonotype has ten or more counts. The chain joins TRBV7-2 to TRBJ1-6; no reliable D call. V lost 5 bases, J lost 4 bases, and 15 bases lay in between. There are 16 residues in the CDR3. Germline CDR1 reads SGHTA; CDR2 reads FQGNSA. CDR3 sequence: CASSPYAWDYNSPLHF. In DNA, the CDR3 is TGTGCCAGCAGCCCCTATGCTTGGGATTATAATTCACCCCTCCACTTT.

The sample holds many counts of this clonotype. The V call is TRBV12-3 or TRBV12-4, the J call TRBJ1-1; D is undetermined. The CDR3 sequence is 13 residues long. Trimming left V 2 bases short and J 1 base short, with 5 bases between. CDR3 bases: TGTGCCAGCAGTTTAAGGCGGAACACTGAAGCTTTCTTT. Its protein product is CASSLRRNTEAFF.

This clonotype was counted many times. The rearrangement uses TRBV30 and TRBJ1-6, with 7 bases aligning to TRBD1. From germline, CDR1 is GTSNPN and CDR2 SVGIG (reference sequence). V gave up 2 bases and J gave up 9 bases; unmatched junction bases: 7. The CDR3 loop spans 14 amino acids. CDR3 coding DNA: TGTGCCTGGAGTCCCCACCAGGGGGTTTCACCCCTCCACTTT. Protein: CAWSPHQGVSPLHF.

This clonotype occurred many times. This chain uses TRBV19 with TRBJ1-5; D is unresolved. Germline V lookup: CDR1 LNHDA, CDR2 SQIVND (reference sequence). The length of the CDR3 is 14 residues. The V and J ends lost 5 bases and 5 bases respectively, with 13 bases between them. Written as DNA, the CDR3 is TGTGCCAGTAGTGTCCAGTCGGTTCATCAGCCCCAGCATTTT. Translation gives CASSVQSVHQPQHF. Combining the CDR3 with reference TRBV19 and TRBJ1-5 gives the whole variable domain DGGITQSPKYLFRKEGQNVTLSCEQNLNHDAMYWYRQDPGQGLRLIYYSQIVNDFQKGDIAEGYSVSREKKESFPLTVTSAQKNPTAFYLCASSVQSVHQPQHFGDGTRLSIL.

This clonotype was found many times. The chain carries TRBV7-9 and TRBJ2-5; 9 bases line up with TRBD2. The CDR3 consists of 15 residues. V lost 5 bases to trimming and J lost 2 bases; unmatched junction nucleotides: 6. The germline V gene has CDR1 SEHNR and CDR2 FQNEAQ (reference sequence). In DNA form, the CDR3 reads TGTGCCAGCAGCCCAAGCGGGGGGAAACAAGAGACCCAGTACTTC. This codes for CASSPSGGKQETQYF.

The chain carries TRBV20-1 and TRBJ2-1; the match to TRBD2 covers 15 bases. V dropped 5 bases and J dropped 9; count of bases not matched to a gene: 8. There are 15 residues in the CDR3. CDR1 and CDR2 (germline): DFQATT, SNEGSKA (reference sequence). The CDR3 is CSARKGTSGGIEQFF. The CDR3 DNA reads as TGCAGTGCTCGAAAAGGGACTAGCGGGGGGATTGAGCAGTTCTTC.

This clonotype was found many times. The V gene is TRBV24-1, the J gene TRBJ1-1, with 9 nucleotides matching TRBD1. There are 13 residues in the CDR3. V dropped 4 bases and J dropped 4; count of bases not matched to a gene: 0. CDR1 and CDR2 (germline): KGHDR, SFDVKD. CDR3 in DNA: TGTGCCACCAGTGAGGGACAGGGCACTGAAGCTTTCTTT. Protein product: CATSEGQGTEAFF.

This clonotype was seen at least ten times. V is TRBV6-1 and J is TRBJ2-7, with D possibly matching TRBD2 (6 bases). From germline, CDR1 is MNHNS and CDR2 SASEGT. Trimming cost V 5 bases and J 7 bases, with 21 bases left between them. There are 15 residues in the CDR3. This chain's CDR3 is CASSFLSGGMREQYF. The CDR3 DNA sequence: TGTGCCAGCAGTTTTCTTTCAGGAGGGATGAGAGAGCAGTACTTC.